The sequence of this T cell receptor (beta chain) was determined in a study of cytomegalovirus exposure and HLA in healthy donors. Use of 60 Vbeta and 13 Jbeta primers characterized the PCR. Sequencing used immunoSEQ multiplex PCR; TCRdb keeps in-frame clones, though not all of them. The sample yields about 120,000 clones, roughly 80% seen once. Per the germline V gene, CDR1 is SGHNT and CDR2 is YENEEA. The CDR3 has 17 amino acids. Trimming removed 4 bases from V and 2 bases from J; junction bases left unmatched: 10. Sequences were obtained from PBMCs. The rearrangement uses TRBV11-3 and TRBJ2-1; 8 nucleotides align to TRBD2. This receptor was obtained from a woman younger than 45 in good health and CMV-seropositive. The CDR3 DNA reads TGTGCCAGCAGCTCTGACGGGCGGGGGGCCACCTACAATGAGCAGTTCTTC. Its translation is CASSSDGRGATYNEQFF.